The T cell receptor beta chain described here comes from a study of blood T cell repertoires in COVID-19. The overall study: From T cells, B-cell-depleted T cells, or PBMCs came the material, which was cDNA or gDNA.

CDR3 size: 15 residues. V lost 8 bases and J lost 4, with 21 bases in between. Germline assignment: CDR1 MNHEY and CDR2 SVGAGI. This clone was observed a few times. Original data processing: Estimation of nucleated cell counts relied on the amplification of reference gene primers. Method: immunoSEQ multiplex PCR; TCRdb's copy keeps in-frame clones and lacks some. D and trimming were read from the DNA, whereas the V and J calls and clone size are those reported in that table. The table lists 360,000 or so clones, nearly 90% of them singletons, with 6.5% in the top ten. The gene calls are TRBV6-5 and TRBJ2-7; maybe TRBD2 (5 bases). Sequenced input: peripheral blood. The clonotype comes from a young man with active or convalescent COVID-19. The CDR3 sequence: CASQRRYSRDYEQYF. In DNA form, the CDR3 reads TGTGCCAGCCAAAGGCGGTATAGTCGGGATTACGAGCAGTACTTC.